The sequence of this TCR beta chain was determined in a study of vaccination effects on CD4 cells after COVID-19. Study-wide points: After vaccination, at late timepoints, clones induced by infection and by vaccine contracted markedly.

Trimming removed 1 base at V and 5 bases at J, with 3 bases between. This CDR3 spans 11 amino acids. The germline V gene encodes CDR1 SGHNT and CDR2 YYREEE (reference sequence). Here immunoSEQ multiplex PCR was the method, and the copy in TCRdb shows in-frame clones only, minus some. The data contain tens of thousands of clones, roughly four fifths of them singletons. Concerning this clone itself: Its antigen is undetermined.

Expansion with viral peptide pools was applied to antigen-specific CD4+ T cells by the ViraFEST assay prior to sequencing. CD4+ T cells were isolated after less than 12 days of culture. No vaccinee had earlier SARS-CoV-2 infection, and nucleocapsid antibodies were negative. Wells each received 2 million to 2.5 million PBMC, cultured with 10 IU/ml IL-2 and roughly 10 ug/ml peptides. Days 3 and 7 were when half the medium was replaced with IL-2 medium. The rearrangement uses TRBV5-4 and TRBJ2-5; D is unresolved. Source: CD4+ T cells from PBMCs cultured with HCoV-NL63 spike peptides, taken before COVID-19 vaccination. The sequence derives from a human donor who received a COVID-19 vaccine. CDR3 region: CASSLMETQYF. For the CDR3, the DNA is TGTGCCAGCAGCTTGATGGAGACCCAGTACTTC.